The 17 T cell receptor beta chains below all came from one sample that was sequenced in a study of T cell responses to AZD1222 COVID-19 vaccine. Generated by immunoSEQ multiplex PCR, the TCRdb table keeps only in-frame clones and is missing some. Among roughly 120,000 clones listed, 70% to 90% were seen once. The sequencing used peripheral blood, collected on day 0 of AZD1222 vaccination. The origin of the receptors is an adult in good health.

This clone was found once. V is TRBV5-1 and J is TRBJ2-1; 9 nucleotides agree with TRBD2. The length of the CDR3 is 18 residues. Looked up from germline, CDR1 is SGHRS and CDR2 is YFSETQ. The J segment lost 4 bases and the V segment lost 4 bases, leaving 15 bases of the junction unmatched. The CDR3 region is CASSPGGRLAGAYNEQFF. The CDR3 nucleotides are TGCGCCAGCAGCCCCGGAGGTAGGTTAGCGGGGGCGTACAATGAGCAGTTCTTC.

The chain has TRBV6-5 and TRBJ1-1; D is perhaps TRBD1 (6 bases). The germline V gene has CDR1 MNHEY and CDR2 SVGAGI. There are 13 residues in the CDR3. Trimming took off 4 bases at V and 2 bases at J, with 8 bases between the two ends. The CDR3 loop reads CASSSRGNTEAFF. CDR3 sequence (DNA): TGTGCCAGCAGTTCCAGGGGTAACACTGAAGCTTTCTTT.

CDR3 region: CASRPTYYNSPLHF. The CDR3 DNA sequence: TGTGCCAGCAGGCCTACATATTATAATTCACCCCTCCACTTT. This rearrangement joins TRBV3-1 (or the pseudogene TRBV3-2) to TRBJ1-6, with D unclear. The CDR3 runs 14 residues. Germline assignment: CDR1 LGHDT and CDR2 YNNKEL (reference sequence). V lost 6 bases to trimming and J lost 4 bases, with 10 bases between them.

The chain uses TRBV27 and TRBJ1-1; 7 bases are a match to TRBD1. CDR1 and CDR2 (germline): MNHEY, SMNVEV (reference sequence). The CDR3 runs 17 residues. Trimming cost V 10 bases and J 0 bases; bases outside gene matches: 17. The CDR3 sequence: CATGALNRGYMNTEAFF. CDR3 bases: TGTGCCACCGGCGCCCTGAACAGGGGATATATGAACACTGAAGCTTTCTTT.

V is TRBV19 and J is TRBJ1-2, with a possible D match to TRBD1 (5 bases). The V and J ends lost 7 bases and 3 bases respectively, with 21 bases between them. Per germline, CDR1 LNHDA and CDR2 SQIVND (reference sequence). This CDR3 region has 16 residues. Here the CDR3 DNA reads TGTGCCAGTAAATCGCTAGAGGGGTTTGGGGACTATGGCTACACCTTC. The encoded protein is CASKSLEGFGDYGYTF.

Only a few counts were recorded for this clone. The rearrangement joins TRBV9 to TRBJ2-1, with 14 bases identical to TRBD2. Trimming removed 4 bases from V and 9 bases from J; junction bases left unmatched: 18. This CDR3 contains 19 residues. Germline V gene data show CDR1 as SGDLS and CDR2 as YYNGEE. In DNA form, the CDR3 reads TGTGCCAGCAGCCTTGCAGGCCGGACTAGCGGGAGGTTTATTGGTGAGCAGTTCTTC. Encoded protein: CASSLAGRTSGRFIGEQFF.

V is TRBV2 and J is TRBJ1-3; possibly TRBD1 for D (6 bases). The length of the CDR3 is 13 residues. Trimming removed 9 bases from V and 2 bases from J, with 11 bases in between. Germline CDR1 SNHLY, CDR2 FYNNEI. The CDR3 coding sequence is TGTGCCAGGACAGGAACGACTGGAAACACCATATATTTT. Residues: CARTGTTGNTIYF.

The chain couples TRBV30 to TRBJ1-5; D unresolved. Looked up from germline, CDR1 is GTSNPN and CDR2 is SVGIG (reference sequence). V lost 0 bases and J 4 bases, leaving 7 bases between the germline ends. The length of the CDR3 is 13 residues. The CDR3 here is CAWSVSGNQPQHF. The CDR3 region has the DNA TGTGCCTGGAGTGTTAGCGGAAATCAGCCCCAGCATTTT.

The rearrangement links TRBV3-1 (or the pseudogene TRBV3-2) to TRBJ1-1; tentatively, D is TRBD1 (6 bases). Germline-derived CDR1 and CDR2 are LGHDT and YNNKEL (reference sequence). Trimming removed 4 bases from V and 1 base from J, with 16 bases in between. The CDR3 is 16 residues long. The CDR3 bases are TGTGCCAGCAGCCCCTTTGGAAGAGGGGGGAACACTGAAGCTTTCTTT. The encoded protein is CASSPFGRGGNTEAFF.

This clone was recorded once. The chain combines TRBV4-2 with TRBJ2-1; D is undetermined. V was trimmed by 5 bases and J by 5 bases, leaving 16 bases between them. Germline loops: CDR1 LGHNA, CDR2 YNFKEQ. CDR3 length: 15 residues. CDR3 region: CASSRVPLDDNEQFF. CDR3 DNA sequence: TGTGCCAGCAGCAGGGTGCCGTTGGATGACAATGAGCAGTTCTTC.

The chain combines TRBV7-9 with TRBJ1-2, with 7 positions matching TRBD1. The germline V gene has CDR1 SEHNR and CDR2 FQNEAQ (reference sequence). The trim removed 5 bases at V and 2 bases at J, leaving 5 bases unmatched. CDR3 length: 14 residues. In nucleotides, the CDR3 is TGTGCCAGCAGCCCCACGACAGGGAACTATGGCTACACCTTC. Amino acid sequence: CASSPTTGNYGYTF.

This clone was counted once. V is TRBV3-1 (or the pseudogene TRBV3-2) and J is TRBJ1-2; D remains unclear. This CDR3 is 16 amino acids long. V dropped 1 base and J dropped 2 bases, with 14 bases sitting between them. Germline V gene lookup returns CDR1 LGHDT and CDR2 YNNKEL (reference sequence). In DNA form, the CDR3 reads TGTGCCAGCAGCCAAGGGAGGGTGGGCCTCAACTATGGCTACACCTTC. The encoded protein is CASSQGRVGLNYGYTF.

This clone was recorded only once. The chain recombines TRBV5-6 with TRBJ2-1; the match to TRBD2 covers 7 bases. Trimming at V came to 0 bases and at J to 5 bases, leaving 8 bases not matched to a gene. This CDR3 spans 16 amino acids. Germline V gene sequence: CDR1 SGHDT, CDR2 YYEEEE. CDR3 DNA: TGTGCCAGCAGCTTGGCTGAGCGGGGAATCGACAATGAGCAGTTCTTC. It specifies CASSLAERGIDNEQFF. The full variable domain, in which reference TRBV5-6 and TRBJ2-1 provide the parts outside the CDR3, is DAGVTQSPTHLIKTRGQQVTLRCSPKSGHDTVSWYQQALGQGPQFIFQYYEEEERQRGNFPDRFSGHQFPNYSSELNVNALLLGDSALYLCASSLAERGIDNEQFFGPGTRLTVL.

This chain uses TRBV25-1 with TRBJ1-5, with TRBD1 matching 8 bases. Trimming cost V 4 bases and J 7 bases; bases outside gene matches: 3. CDR1 and CDR2 (germline): MGHDK, SYGVNS. The CDR3 spans 13 residues. CDR3: CASSGQGFQPQHF. Here the CDR3 DNA reads TGTGCCAGCAGTGGACAGGGGTTCCAGCCCCAGCATTTT.

The V and J genes are TRBV5-1 and TRBJ2-1; TRBD2 aligns across 10 bases. Germline V CDR1 and CDR2: SGHRS, YFSETQ. Trimming removed 0 bases from V and 9 bases from J; junction bases left unmatched: 9. The CDR3 covers 16 residues. In DNA, the CDR3 is TGCGCCAGCAGCTTGGCCTCGAGCGGGAGGGCAATTGAGCAGTTCTTC. Encoded protein: CASSLASSGRAIEQFF.

The rearrangement joins TRBV19 to TRBJ1-1, with D possibly being TRBD1 (5 bases). This CDR3 comprises 14 residues. V lost 6 bases and J 1 base, leaving 12 bases between the germline ends. CDR1 LNHDA and CDR2 SQIVND come from the germline V gene (reference sequence). The CDR3 loop reads CASRGGLTNTEAFF. CDR3 DNA: TGTGCCAGTAGGGGGGGTCTTACGAACACTGAAGCTTTCTTT.

The rearrangement uses TRBV19 and TRBJ1-4; tentatively, D is TRBD1 (5 bases). Between the trimmed V and J ends, which lost 1 base and 8 bases, there was a span of 8 bases. CDR3 size: 13 residues. Looked up from germline, CDR1 is LNHDA and CDR2 is SQIVND (reference sequence). CDR3 protein: CASSIGGGEKLFF. The CDR3 nucleotides are TGTGCCAGTAGTATAGGCGGGGGAGAAAAACTGTTTTTT.